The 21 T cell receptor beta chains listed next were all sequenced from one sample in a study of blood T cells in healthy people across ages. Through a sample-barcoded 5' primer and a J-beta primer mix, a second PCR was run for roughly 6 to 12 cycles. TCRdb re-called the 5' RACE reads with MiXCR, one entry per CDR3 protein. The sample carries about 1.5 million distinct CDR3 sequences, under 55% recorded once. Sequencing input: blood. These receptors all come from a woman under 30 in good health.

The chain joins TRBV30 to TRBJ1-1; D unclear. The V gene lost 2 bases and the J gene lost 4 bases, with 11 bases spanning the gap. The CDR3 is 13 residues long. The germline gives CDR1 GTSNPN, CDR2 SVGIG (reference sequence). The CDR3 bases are TGTGCCTGGAGTATTACGAGGACCACTGAAGCTTTCTTT. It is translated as CAWSITRTTEAFF.

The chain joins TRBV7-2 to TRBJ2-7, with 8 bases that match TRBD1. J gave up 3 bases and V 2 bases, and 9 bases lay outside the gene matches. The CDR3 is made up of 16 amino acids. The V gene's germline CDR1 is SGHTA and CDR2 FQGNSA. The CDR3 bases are TGTGCCAGCAGCTTACATCGACAGGGGTCGCACTACGAGCAGTACTTC. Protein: CASSLHRQGSHYEQYF.

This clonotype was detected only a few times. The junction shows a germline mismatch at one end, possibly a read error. The CDR3 coding sequence is TGTGCTAGCAGCTTAGGGCCCCCCGGTAGCGGGGGAGCAGATACGCAGTATTTT. Its protein product is CASSLGPPGSGGADTQYF. V gene TRBV7-7 combines with J gene TRBJ2-3, with 9 bases fitting TRBD2. The CDR3 covers 18 residues. Per the germline V gene, CDR1 is SSHAT and CDR2 is FNYEAQ (reference sequence).

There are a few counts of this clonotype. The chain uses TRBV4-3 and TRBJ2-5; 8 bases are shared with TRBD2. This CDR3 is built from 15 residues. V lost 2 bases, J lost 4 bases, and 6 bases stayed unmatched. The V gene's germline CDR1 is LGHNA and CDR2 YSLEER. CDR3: CASSQREGPLETQYF. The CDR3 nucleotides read TGCGCCAGCAGCCAACGGGAGGGCCCTCTAGAGACCCAGTACTTC.

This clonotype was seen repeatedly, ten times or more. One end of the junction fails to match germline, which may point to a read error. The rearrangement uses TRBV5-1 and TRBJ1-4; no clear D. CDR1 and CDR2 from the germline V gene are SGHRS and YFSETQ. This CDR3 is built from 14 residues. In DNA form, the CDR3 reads TGTGCCAGCAGCTTAGGGAGTACAAATGAAAAACTGTTTTTT. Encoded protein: CASSLGSTNEKLFF.

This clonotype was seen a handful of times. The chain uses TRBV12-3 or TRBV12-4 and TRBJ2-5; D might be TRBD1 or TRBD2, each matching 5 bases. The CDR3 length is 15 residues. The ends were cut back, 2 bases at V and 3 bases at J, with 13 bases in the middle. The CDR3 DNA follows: TGTGCCAGCAGTTTATGGGGGTTTGGGGAAGAGACCCAGTACTTC. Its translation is CASSLWGFGEETQYF.

The CDR3 DNA reads as TGTGCCATCAGAAGGGCCGGAGACCTCCATGGCTACACCTTC. This codes for CAIRRAGDLHGYTF. The chain recombines TRBV10-3 with TRBJ1-2; no firm D call. Trimming stripped 6 bases from V and 6 bases from J, with 17 bases between. The CDR3 runs to 14 residues. Germline-derived CDR1 and CDR2 are ENHRY and SYGVKD.

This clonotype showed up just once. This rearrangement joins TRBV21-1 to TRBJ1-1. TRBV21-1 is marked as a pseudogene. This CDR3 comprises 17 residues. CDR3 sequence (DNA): TGTGCCAGCAGCAAGAGTGCAGGGAATCGTAGTCCCACTGAAGCTTTCTTT. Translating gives CASSKSAGNRSPTEAFF.

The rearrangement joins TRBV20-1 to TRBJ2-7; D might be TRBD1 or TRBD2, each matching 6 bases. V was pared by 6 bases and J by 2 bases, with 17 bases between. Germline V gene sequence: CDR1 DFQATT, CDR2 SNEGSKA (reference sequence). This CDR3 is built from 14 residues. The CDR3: CSAQQGTGAYEQYF. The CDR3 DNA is TGCAGTGCACAGCAGGGGACGGGAGCCTACGAGCAGTACTTC.

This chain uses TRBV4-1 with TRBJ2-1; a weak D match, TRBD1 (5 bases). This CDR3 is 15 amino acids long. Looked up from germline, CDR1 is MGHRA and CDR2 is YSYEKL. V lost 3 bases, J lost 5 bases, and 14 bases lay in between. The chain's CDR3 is CASSHGQRPDNEQFF. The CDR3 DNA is TGCGCCAGCAGCCATGGACAACGACCGGACAATGAGCAGTTCTTC.

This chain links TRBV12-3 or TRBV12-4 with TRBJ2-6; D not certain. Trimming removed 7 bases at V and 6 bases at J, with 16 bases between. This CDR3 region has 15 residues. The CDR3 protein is CASTYTLRVANVLTF. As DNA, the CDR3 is TGTGCCAGCACCTATACCTTACGTGTGGCCAACGTCCTGACTTTC.

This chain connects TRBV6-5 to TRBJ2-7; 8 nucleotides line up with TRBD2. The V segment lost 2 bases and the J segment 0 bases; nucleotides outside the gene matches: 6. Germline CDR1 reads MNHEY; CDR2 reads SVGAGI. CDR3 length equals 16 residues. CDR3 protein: CASSYGLARSSYEQYF. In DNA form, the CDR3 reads TGTGCCAGCAGTTACGGACTAGCAAGGAGCTCCTACGAGCAGTACTTC.

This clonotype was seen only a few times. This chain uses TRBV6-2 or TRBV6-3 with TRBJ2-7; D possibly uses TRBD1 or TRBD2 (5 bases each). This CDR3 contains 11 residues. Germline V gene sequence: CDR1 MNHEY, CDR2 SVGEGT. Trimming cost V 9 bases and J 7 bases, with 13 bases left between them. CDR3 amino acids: CASEGRWEQYF. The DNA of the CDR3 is TGTGCCAGTGAGGGGCGGTGGGAGCAGTACTTC.

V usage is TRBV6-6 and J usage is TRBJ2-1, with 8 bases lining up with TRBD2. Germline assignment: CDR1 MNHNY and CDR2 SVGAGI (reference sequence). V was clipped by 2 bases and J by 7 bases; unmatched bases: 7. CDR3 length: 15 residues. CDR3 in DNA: TGTGCCAGCAGTTACATTTCGAAGCGGGGGAATGAGCAGTTCTTC. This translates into CASSYISKRGNEQFF.

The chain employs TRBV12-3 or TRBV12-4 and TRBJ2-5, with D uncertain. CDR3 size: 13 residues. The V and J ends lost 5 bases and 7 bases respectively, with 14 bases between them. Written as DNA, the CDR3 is TGTGCCAGCAGTCCCCGCGTGGTTGGGACCCAGTACTTC. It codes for CASSPRVVGTQYF.

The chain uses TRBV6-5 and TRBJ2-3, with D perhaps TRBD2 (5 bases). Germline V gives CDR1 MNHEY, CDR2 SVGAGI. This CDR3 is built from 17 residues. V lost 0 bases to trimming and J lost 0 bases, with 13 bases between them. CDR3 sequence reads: CASSYSILPGSTDTQYF. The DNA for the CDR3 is TGTGCCAGCAGTTACTCGATCCTTCCGGGAAGCACAGATACGCAGTATTTT.

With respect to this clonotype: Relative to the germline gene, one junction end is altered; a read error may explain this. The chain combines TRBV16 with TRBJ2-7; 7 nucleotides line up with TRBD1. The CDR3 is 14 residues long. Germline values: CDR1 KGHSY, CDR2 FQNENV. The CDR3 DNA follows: TGTGCCAGCAGCCACTGGGGACAGACCTATGAGCAGTACTTC. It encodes CASSHWGQTYEQYF.

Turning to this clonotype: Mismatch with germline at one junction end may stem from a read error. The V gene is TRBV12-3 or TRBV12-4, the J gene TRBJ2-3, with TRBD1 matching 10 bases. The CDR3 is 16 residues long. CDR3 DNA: TGTGCCAGCACCCCGGGACAGGGGCTTTACACAGATACGCGGTATTTT. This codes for CASTPGQGLYTDTRYF.

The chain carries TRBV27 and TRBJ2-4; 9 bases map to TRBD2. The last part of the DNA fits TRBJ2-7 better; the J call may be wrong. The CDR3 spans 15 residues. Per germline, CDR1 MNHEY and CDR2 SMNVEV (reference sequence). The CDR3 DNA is TGTGCCAGCAGTCAGAGTGCCCTAGCGGGAACCGAGCAGTACTTC. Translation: CASSQSALAGTEQYF.

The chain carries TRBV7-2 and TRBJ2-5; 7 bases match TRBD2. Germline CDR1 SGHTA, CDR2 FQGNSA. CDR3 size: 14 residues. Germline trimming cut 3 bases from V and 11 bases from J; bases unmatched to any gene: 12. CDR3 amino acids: CASSLTGGYNEQYF. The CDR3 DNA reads TGTGCCAGCAGCTTGACGGGGGGTTACAATGAGCAGTACTTC. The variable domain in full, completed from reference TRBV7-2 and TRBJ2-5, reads GAGVSQSPSNKVTEKGKDVELRCDPISGHTALYWYRQSLGQGLEFLIYFQGNSAPDKSGLPSDRFSAERTGGSVSTLTIQRTQQEDSAVYLCASSLTGGYNEQYFGPGTRLLVL.

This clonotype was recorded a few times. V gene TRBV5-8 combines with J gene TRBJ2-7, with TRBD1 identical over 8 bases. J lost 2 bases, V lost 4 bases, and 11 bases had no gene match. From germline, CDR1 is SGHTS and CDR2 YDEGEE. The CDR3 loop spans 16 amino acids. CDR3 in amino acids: CASSDLSRTGPYEQYF. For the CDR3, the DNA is TGTGCCAGCAGCGACCTAAGTAGGACAGGGCCCTACGAGCAGTACTTC.